The rows below give T cell receptor beta chains drawn from one sample of a study of early T cells in non-severe SARS-CoV-2 infection. Via MiXCR, TCRdb re-called the 5' RACE reads, giving one row per CDR3 protein. The sample has about 53,000 distinct CDR3 sequences, approximately 12% seen once. This sample comprised whole blood, obtained at baseline. Receptor source: an adult who was a healthcare worker with PCR-confirmed SARS-CoV-2 infection or an uninfected control (not recorded which). The CDR3 runs from the conserved cysteine through the conserved F or W. D genes are given only for firm matches. The listing skips clone size in some rows; elsewhere it reads once, few, many or a size class.

. | TRBJ2-2 | many | TRBV19 | CASSIVENTGELFF | TGTGCCAGTAGTATAGTGGAGAACACCGGGGAGCTGTTTTTT
. | TRBJ2-4 | . | TRBV10-1 | CASSEDPGAGIQYF | TGCGCCAGCAGTGAAGATCCAGGGGCAGGCATTCAGTACTTC
. | TRBJ2-3 | few | TRBV7-2 | CASRSVGGRTDTQYF | TGTGCCAGCAGGAGTGTCGGCGGCCGCACAGATACGCAGTATTTT
TRBD1 | TRBJ1-2 | . | TRBV15 | CATSRAGTETYGYTF | TGTGCCACCAGCAGAGCCGGGACAGAGACCTATGGCTACACCTTC
TRBD2 | TRBJ2-3 | many | TRBV20-1 | CSARGLAGGITDTQYF | TGCAGTGCTAGAGGACTAGCGGGAGGCATCACAGATACGCAGTATTTT
TRBD2 | TRBJ2-7 | few | TRBV27 | CASRPVSGSLYLYEQYF | TGTGCCAGCAGACCTGTTAGCGGGAGTCTTTATCTGTACGAGCAGTACTTC
. | TRBJ1-1 | many | TRBV14 | CASSQAYPNGDTEAFF | TGTGCCAGCAGCCAAGCGTACCCCAATGGGGACACTGAAGCTTTCTTT
. | TRBJ2-7 | few | TRBV28 | CASSLDLVLSYEQYF | TGTGCCAGCAGTTTAGACCTGGTTCTCTCCTACGAGCAGTACTTC
TRBD2 | TRBJ2-1 | many | TRBV6-6 | CASTNSGGRYNEQFF | TGTGCCAGCACCAACAGCGGCGGGAGATACAATGAGCAGTTCTTC
. | TRBJ2-2 | . | TRBV2 | CASVIPGTAGTGELFF | TGTGCCAGCGTAATTCCGGGGACCGCGGGCACCGGGGAGCTGTTTTTT
TRBD2 | TRBJ2-3 | many | TRBV11-2 | CASSWTSGRAGTDTQYF | TGTGCCAGCAGCTGGACTAGCGGGAGGGCTGGGACAGATACGCAGTATTTT
. | TRBJ1-5 | . | TRBV12-3/TRBV12-4 | CASSFQRLGEYQPQHF | TGTGCCAGCAGTTTTCAGCGATTGGGGGAATATCAGCCCCAGCATTTT
TRBD2 | TRBJ2-3 | . | TRBV28 | CASSLPPSGAKSDTQYF | TGTGCCAGCAGTTTACCACCTAGCGGGGCAAAGTCAGATACGCAGTATTTT
. | TRBJ1-1 | few | TRBV12-3/TRBV12-4 | CASILRHLNTEAFF | TGTGCCAGCATCCTTAGACACCTGAACACTGAAGCTTTCTTT
. | TRBJ2-7 | . | TRBV6-6 | CASSRAAYEQYF | TGTGCCAGCAGCCGGGCAGCCTACGAGCAGTACTTC
. | TRBJ2-1 | . | TRBV4-2 | CASSQDLHNEQFF | TGTGCCAGCAGCCAAGATCTCCACAATGAGCAGTTCTTC
. | TRBJ2-3 | many | TRBV14 | CASSQLGASTDTQYF | TGTGCCAGCAGCCAACTAGGGGCTTCCACAGATACGCAGTATTTT
. | TRBJ2-5 | . | TRBV7-2 | CASSNGGVNIQETQYF | TGTGCCAGCAGCAACGGCGGGGTAAACATCCAGGAGACCCAGTACTTC
. | TRBJ2-7 | . | TRBV4-2 | CASSQDPPALEGLLNEQYF | TGTGCCAGCAGCCAAGACCCCCCCGCCCTGGAGGGGTTGTTGAACGAGCAGTACTTC
. | TRBJ2-5 | . | TRBV7-9 | CASSPRESQETQYF | TGTGCCAGCAGCCCCCGGGAGAGCCAAGAGACCCAGTACTTC
TRBD1 | TRBJ2-1 | many | TRBV20-1 | CSVPGQEQFF | TGCAGTGTTCCGGGACAGGAGCAGTTCTTC
. | TRBJ1-5 | few | TRBV13 | CASSFGGRPNQPQHF | TGTGCCAGCAGCTTTGGGGGCAGGCCCAATCAGCCCCAGCATTTT
. | TRBJ1-2 | . | TRBV4-2 | CASSQVQSNYGYTF | TGTGCCAGCAGCCAAGTACAGAGTAACTATGGCTACACCTTC
TRBD2 | TRBJ2-3 | few | TRBV6-2/TRBV6-3 | CASSPRTSGTDTQYF | TGTGCCAGCAGTCCCCGGACTAGCGGCACAGATACGCAGTATTTT
. | TRBJ2-7 | . | TRBV18 | CASSPPASYEQYF | TGTGCCAGCTCACCACCTGCCAGCTACGAGCAGTACTTC
. | TRBJ2-7 | few | TRBV7-9 | CASSSELTIHEQYF | TGTGCCAGCAGCTCCGAACTGACGATCCACGAGCAGTACTTC
TRBD2 | TRBJ2-7 | few | TRBV27 | CASSLLGREYEQYF | TGTGCCAGCAGTTTACTGGGGAGGGAATACGAGCAGTACTTC
TRBD1 | TRBJ1-5 | . | TRBV19 | CASSSGTGSNQPQHF | TGTGCCAGTAGCTCCGGGACAGGATCCAATCAGCCCCAGCATTTT
. | TRBJ2-1 | few | TRBV18 | CASSLRDGNNEQFF | TGTGCCAGCTCACTAAGGGACGGCAACAATGAGCAGTTCTTC
. | TRBJ2-3 | . | TRBV3-1 | CASSPAADTQYF | TGTGCCAGCAGCCCAGCTGCGGATACGCAGTATTTT